This T cell receptor (beta chain) was recovered during a study of PD-1 blockade in classical Hodgkin lymphoma. Whole-study findings and limits: Compared with healthy donors, newly diagnosed patients reportedly showed lower baseline TCR diversity.

Generated by immunoSEQ multiplex PCR, the TCRdb table keeps only in-frame clones and is missing some. Of tens of thousands of clones in the sample, approximately 70% are singletons; the top ten hold roughly 3%. Every single patient, without exception, relapsed after autologous stem cell transplantation, and brentuximab vedotin exposure varied. Per germline, CDR1 MNHEY and CDR2 SMNVEV (reference sequence). This CDR3 region has 18 residues. Trimming removed 2 bases from V and 0 bases from J; junction bases left unmatched: 11. In the case of this clone: The antigen remains unidentified.

This chain connects TRBV27 to TRBJ2-7; 9 bases line up with TRBD2. The input for sequencing was peripheral blood mononuclear cells (PBMCs), taken at baseline. This TCR derives from a human donor with classical Hodgkin lymphoma. The CDR3 here is CASSLRGLAGRGSYEQYF. As DNA, the CDR3 is TGTGCCAGCAGTTTAAGGGGGCTAGCGGGAAGAGGCTCCTACGAGCAGTACTTC.